A single sample is the source of the 22 T cell receptor beta chains below, sequenced in a study of quantifying T cell responses using KT2 cells. Study-level background: RNA was reverse transcribed with TCR alpha and beta constant-region primers.

A single-stranded UMI oligo with SP2 sequence was ligated to cDNA 3' ends. The first PCR ran approximately 4 cycles with an equimolar RC1.1 and RC1.2 beta primer mix. TCRdb ran MiXCR on the UMI-ligation and nested PCR reads and lists one entry per CDR3 protein. The sample lists some 41,000 distinct CDR3 sequences; over 15% were seen once. Sequencing was done on a sample of PBMCs spiked with cells of the T cell clone KT2. The receptors come from a human donor.

This clonotype was observed a few times. V and J are TRBV20-1 and TRBJ1-2; TRBD1 matches at 9 bases. Germline V gene data show CDR1 as DFQATT and CDR2 as SNEGSKA (reference sequence). V lost 3 bases, J lost 8 bases, and 25 bases stayed unmatched. The CDR3 totals 19 residues. CDR3 nucleotides: TGCAGTGCTAGTGATATACCGGGACAGGGTGCACTGCGGGGTCGAGGCTACACCTTC. This translates into CSASDIPGQGALRGRGYTF.

This clonotype was recorded a few times. This chain joins TRBV15 and TRBJ1-2; 12 nucleotides align to TRBD1. The CDR3 runs to 14 residues. Germline loops: CDR1 LNHNV, CDR2 YYDKDF (reference sequence). V gave up 6 bases and J gave up 4 bases; unmatched junction bases: 3. The CDR3 region is CATRGQGAFYGYTF. CDR3 nucleotide sequence: TGTGCCACCAGGGGACAGGGGGCGTTCTATGGCTACACCTTC.

This clonotype was seen a handful of times. The V call is TRBV2, the J call TRBJ1-2; TRBD1 aligns across 8 bases. The germline CDR1 and CDR2 sequences are SNHLY and FYNNEI. Losses at the gene ends were 7 bases for V and 6 bases for J; bases not matched to a gene: 4. The CDR3 contains 12 residues. CDR3 coding DNA: TGTGCCAGCACGGACAGGGCTGATGGCTACACCTTC. It codes for CASTDRADGYTF.

The V gene is TRBV7-9, the J gene TRBJ2-1, with D unresolved. Germline V lookup: CDR1 SEHNR, CDR2 FQNEAQ (reference sequence). CDR3 length: 11 residues. The germline V and J ends were trimmed by 4 bases and 10 bases, with 8 bases remaining between them. Here the CDR3 reads CASSSKYEQFF. CDR3 bases: TGTGCCAGCAGCTCTAAGTACGAGCAGTTCTTC.

This chain uses TRBV6-5 with TRBJ2-1, with 7 bases fitting TRBD2. Per germline, CDR1 MNHEY and CDR2 SVGAGI. V was clipped by 2 bases and J by 7 bases; unmatched bases: 11. This CDR3 has 16 amino acids. The CDR3 here is CASSYDGGGLPNEQFF. CDR3 DNA sequence: TGTGCCAGCAGTTACGACGGCGGGGGTCTACCAAATGAGCAGTTCTTC.

The chain has TRBV7-9 and TRBJ1-3; D is undetermined. CDR1 SEHNR and CDR2 FQNEAQ come from the germline V gene (reference sequence). The germline V and J ends were trimmed by 5 bases and 4 bases, with 21 bases remaining between them. The length of the CDR3 is 17 residues. The chain's CDR3 is CASSRVEGRSPGNTIYF. As DNA, the CDR3 is TGTGCCAGCAGCCGGGTTGAAGGGCGCTCACCCGGAAACACCATATATTTT.

This clonotype was detected only a few times. The chain combines TRBV20-1 with TRBJ2-7; 7 positions match TRBD2. V gave up 2 bases and J gave up 0 bases; unmatched junction bases: 7. There are 15 residues in the CDR3. The germline V gene has CDR1 DFQATT and CDR2 SNEGSKA (reference sequence). CDR3 in amino acids: CSARRLAVFSYEQYF. The CDR3 nucleotides read TGCAGTGCTAGACGCCTAGCGGTCTTCTCCTACGAGCAGTACTTC.

On this clonotype itself: A clone one base away is much larger, so this may be a read error. V usage is TRBV7-2 and J usage is TRBJ1-6, with D maybe TRBD1 (6 bases). This CDR3 has 14 residues. Germline values: CDR1 SGHTA, CDR2 FQGNSA. The CDR3 DNA sequence: TGTGCCAGCGCTAATCCAGGGGAGAATTCACCCCTCAACTTT. The encoded protein is CASANPGENSPLNF.

This clonotype was counted ten times or more. The chain recombines TRBV15 with TRBJ2-2; TRBD2 is a possible D gene (6 bases). V was pared by 6 bases and J by 0 bases, with 11 bases between. This CDR3 contains 15 residues. Germline V CDR1 and CDR2: LNHNV, YYDKDF (reference sequence). The CDR3 nucleotides read TGTGCCACCAGAAGCGCGGGGTCGAACACCGGGGAGCTGTTTTTT. Amino acids: CATRSAGSNTGELFF.

A few counts support this clonotype. The chain has TRBV6-2 or TRBV6-3 and TRBJ2-1, with D possibly TRBD2 on 5 matching bases. Germline V gene sequence: CDR1 MNHEY, CDR2 SVGEGT. There are 11 residues in the CDR3. Trimming removed 7 bases at V and 6 bases at J, with 7 bases between. CDR3 residues: CASTDFNEQFF. In nucleotides, the CDR3 is TGTGCCAGCACGGACTTCAATGAGCAGTTCTTC.

This clonotype was seen a few times. The V gene is TRBV29-1, the J gene TRBJ2-3, with D maybe TRBD1 (6 bases). Deletions cut 4 bases from V and 1 base from J, with 15 bases between. Germline V gives CDR1 SQVTM, CDR2 ANQGSEA. The length of the CDR3 is 15 residues. CDR3 nucleotides: TGCAGCGTTGCGGGACATCATGAGGGCACAGATACGCAGTATTTT. Translated: CSVAGHHEGTDTQYF.

This chain links TRBV20-1 with TRBJ1-5; 10 bases fit TRBD1. The junction had 9 bases not matched to a gene; V was cut back by 3 bases and J by 1 base. The germline CDR1 and CDR2 sequences are DFQATT and SNEGSKA (reference sequence). The CDR3 totals 17 residues. The CDR3 here is CSASPGQGGNSNQPQHF. As DNA, the CDR3 is TGCAGTGCTAGTCCCGGACAGGGGGGGAACAGCAATCAGCCCCAGCATTTT.

This clonotype was picked up a small number of times. The V and J genes are TRBV7-2 and TRBJ1-2, with D unresolved. Per germline, CDR1 SGHTA and CDR2 FQGNSA. Between the trimmed V and J ends, which lost 5 bases and 3 bases, there was a span of 13 bases. The CDR3 has 14 amino acids. Here the CDR3 DNA reads TGTGCCAGCAGCAATTACAGAGGGTACTATGGCTACACCTTC. Residues: CASSNYRGYYGYTF.

This clonotype was detected many times. The chain joins TRBV7-2 to TRBJ1-1, with D hard to call. The CDR3 loop spans 14 amino acids. Germline V gene data show CDR1 as SGHTA and CDR2 as FQGNSA. Trimming took 3 bases from V and 5 from J, leaving 13 bases between them. In DNA form, the CDR3 reads TGTGCCAGCAGCTTGGGTCAAGGGCGGACTGAAGCTTTCTTT. Its translation: CASSLGQGRTEAFF.

This clonotype appeared many times. The chain couples TRBV29-1 to TRBJ2-2; D is perhaps TRBD1 or TRBD2 (5 bases each). CDR1 and CDR2 from the germline V gene are SQVTM and ANQGSEA. CDR3 length equals 14 residues. The germline V and J ends were trimmed by 6 bases and 0 bases, with 11 bases remaining between them. The CDR3 here is CSVLGPTNTGELFF. The CDR3 DNA is TGCAGCGTGCTGGGACCGACGAACACCGGGGAGCTGTTTTTT.

The chain has TRBV12-3 or TRBV12-4 and TRBJ1-4; no clear D. This CDR3 region has 20 residues. V lost 3 bases and J lost 2, with 25 bases in between. CDR3 DNA: TGTGCCAGCAGTTTTTTTAAAGTAGAAGGCAGTGAGACCACTAATGAAAAACTGTTTTTT. Protein: CASSFFKVEGSETTNEKLFF.

The rearrangement uses TRBV3-1 and TRBJ2-3; tentatively, D is TRBD2 (5 bases). Trimming took off 4 bases at V and 1 base at J, with 15 bases between the two ends. CDR1 LGHDT and CDR2 YNNKEL come from the germline V gene (reference sequence). This CDR3 comprises 16 residues. CDR3 nucleotides: TGTGCCAGCAGCCCGCACAGCGGATACCGCACAGATACGCAGTATTTT. It encodes CASSPHSGYRTDTQYF.

The gene calls are TRBV2 and TRBJ2-5; TRBD2 agrees at 8 bases. The trim removed 7 bases at V and 7 bases at J, leaving 5 bases unmatched. CDR1 and CDR2 from the germline V gene are SNHLY and FYNNEI. CDR3 length: 12 amino acids. This CDR3 is CASTLSGGTQYF. The CDR3 bases are TGTGCCAGCACGCTGAGCGGGGGGACCCAGTACTTC.

V is TRBV6-2 or TRBV6-3 and J is TRBJ2-2; possibly TRBD1 for D (5 bases). This CDR3 contains 14 residues. V lost 0 bases and J lost 4, with 6 bases in between. Germline V gives CDR1 MNHEY, CDR2 SVGEGT. The CDR3 sequence: CASSYSDSTGELFF. CDR3 nucleotides: TGTGCCAGCAGTTACTCAGACAGCACCGGGGAGCTGTTTTTT.

This chain uses TRBV20-1 with TRBJ1-1, with unresolved D. V dropped 3 bases and J dropped 3 bases, with 17 bases sitting between them. CDR1 and CDR2 (germline): DFQATT, SNEGSKA (reference sequence). This CDR3 is 15 amino acids long. The CDR3 loop reads CSASATSGPYTEAFF. In nucleotides, the CDR3 is TGCAGTGCTAGCGCTACCTCCGGCCCCTACACTGAAGCTTTCTTT.

This clonotype has only a few counts. The chain employs TRBV5-5 and TRBJ1-1; TRBD1 agrees at 7 bases. Germline CDR1 SGHKS, CDR2 YYEKEE (reference sequence). This CDR3 has 14 residues. J was trimmed by 0 bases and V by 5 bases; bases with no gene match: 4. The CDR3 here is CASRQDRLNTEAFF. CDR3 sequence (DNA): TGTGCCAGCAGACAGGACAGGCTGAACACTGAAGCTTTCTTT.

This sequence joins TRBV14 and TRBJ2-1; D possibly matches TRBD1 or TRBD2 (6 bases each). The V end was cut by 4 bases, the J end by 9 bases, with 13 bases between. This CDR3 has 13 residues. Germline CDR1 is SGHDN and CDR2 is FVKESK. CDR3 coding DNA: TGTGCCAGCAGCCGTCTCGGGGGCCGTGAGCAGTTCTTC. Translated, it gives CASSRLGGREQFF.